The 14 T cell receptor beta chains below all came from one sample that was sequenced in a study of naive and memory T cell subsets. For these receptors, no antigen is known. Two oligonucleotides, mixed equimolar, formed the beta constant-region primer covering TRBC1 and TRBC2. Four rounds of PCR amplified the ligated cDNA using nested alpha and beta constant-region primers plus SP2. Each CDR3 protein is one row after TCRdb ran MiXCR on the UMI-ligation and nested PCR reads. Seen here are 120,000 to 150,000 distinct CDR3 sequences, more than 15% observed once, and the top ten hold about 0.57%. Notes on the study in general: Possibly reflecting memory cells re-expressing CD45RA, a few larger clonotypes occurred in naive repertoires, especially CD8.

Sequenced material: naive CD8+ T cells from blood. Receptors originate from a human donor in good health.

The J gene is TRBJ2-7, the V gene TRBV3-1, with D perhaps matching TRBD2 (6 bases). Trimming took off 0 bases at V and 4 bases at J, with 10 bases between the two ends. This CDR3 has 14 residues. Germline values: CDR1 LGHDT, CDR2 YNNKEL (reference sequence). CDR3 nucleotide sequence: TGTGCCAGCAGCCAAGAGGAGGGGTTTTACGAGCAGTACTTC. It is translated as CASSQEEGFYEQYF.

The chain carries TRBV28 and TRBJ2-7, with D unclear. The germline V and J ends were trimmed by 7 bases and 2 bases, with 21 bases remaining between them. CDR3 length: 16 residues. Germline V gene data show CDR1 as MDHEN and CDR2 as SYDVKM. Here the CDR3 DNA reads TGTGCCAGCACCCCCGTTTTGAGGACCGAGACCTACGAGCAGTACTTC. Its translation: CASTPVLRTETYEQYF.

The chain recombines TRBV28 with TRBJ2-1; TRBD2 matches at 10 bases. V was pared by 10 bases and J by 6 bases, with 6 bases of the junction left unmatched. The CDR3 has 13 residues. The V gene's germline CDR1 is MDHEN and CDR2 SYDVKM. The CDR3 spells CATRLAGFNEQFF. In DNA form, the CDR3 reads TGTGCCACTAGACTAGCGGGTTTCAATGAGCAGTTCTTC. The full variable domain, its missing parts supplied by reference TRBV28 and TRBJ2-1, is DVKVTQSSRYLVKRTGEKVFLECVQDMDHENMFWYRQDPGLGLRLIYFSYDVKMKEKGDIPEGYSVSREKKERFSLILESASTNQTSMYLCATRLAGFNEQFFGPGTRLTVL.

The genes are TRBV29-1 and TRBJ2-1; D possibly corresponds to TRBD1 (6 bases). The CDR3 is made up of 14 amino acids. Trimming took 3 bases from V and 8 from J, leaving 17 bases between them. Germline V gene data show CDR1 as SQVTM and CDR2 as ANQGSEA. CDR3 in DNA: TGCAGCGTTGAGGTGGGGGCACCTACCTATGAGCAGTTCTTC. This codes for CSVEVGAPTYEQFF.

The genes are TRBV28 and TRBJ1-1; no definite D call. Between the trimmed V and J ends, which lost 3 bases and 4 bases, there was a span of 9 bases. CDR1 MDHEN and CDR2 SYDVKM come from the germline V gene. CDR3 length: 13 amino acids. As DNA, the CDR3 is TGTGCCAGCAGTTTGGTGCGGGGCACTGAAGCTTTCTTT. Its protein is CASSLVRGTEAFF.

This chain joins TRBV5-6 and TRBJ1-1; a possible D gene is TRBD1 (6 bases). There are 15 residues in the CDR3. Germline CDR1 and CDR2: SGHDT and YYEEEE. V gave up 4 bases and J gave up 1 base, with 14 bases separating them. CDR3 coding DNA: TGTGCCAGCAGCCGAACATGGGGGGCGAACACTGAAGCTTTCTTT. Protein sequence: CASSRTWGANTEAFF.

J is TRBJ2-1 and V is TRBV4-1; tentatively, D is TRBD2 (6 bases). The germline V gene encodes CDR1 MGHRA and CDR2 YSYEKL. CDR3 size: 15 residues. Deletions cut 3 bases from V and 8 bases from J, with 17 bases between. CDR3 in DNA: TGCGCCAGCAGCCAGCGGGACTCCGAGGGCCATGAGCAGTTCTTC. Its protein product is CASSQRDSEGHEQFF.

A few counts support this clonotype. The rearrangement links TRBV6-2 or TRBV6-3 to TRBJ2-5; D uncertain. The germline CDR1 and CDR2 sequences are MNHEY and SVGEGT. This CDR3 has 15 amino acids. Between the trimmed V and J ends, which lost 6 bases and 0 bases, there was a span of 14 bases. CDR3 loop: CASSMDGFYQETQYF. The DNA of the CDR3 is TGTGCCAGCAGCATGGACGGTTTCTACCAAGAGACCCAGTACTTC.

This clonotype was detected a few times. The J gene is TRBJ2-3, the V gene TRBV7-2; the D call may be TRBD1 or TRBD2 (5 bases each). Trimming took off 2 bases at V and 4 bases at J, with 13 bases between the two ends. The V gene's germline CDR1 is SGHTA and CDR2 FQGNSA. The length of the CDR3 is 15 residues. The CDR3 sequence is CASSLRDHWPDTQYF. Written as DNA, the CDR3 is TGTGCCAGCAGCTTAAGGGACCACTGGCCAGATACGCAGTATTTT.

The chain recombines TRBV19 with TRBJ1-6; D is uncertain. V was cut by 3 bases and J by 3 bases, with 12 bases left in between. Germline-derived CDR1 and CDR2 are LNHDA and SQIVND (reference sequence). The CDR3 loop spans 16 amino acids. The CDR3 protein is CASSITADNYNSPLHF. DNA of the CDR3: TGTGCCAGTAGTATCACGGCAGACAACTATAATTCACCCCTCCACTTT.

The gene calls are TRBV13 and TRBJ2-1; D is perhaps TRBD2 (6 bases). Germline V gives CDR1 PRHDT, CDR2 FYEKMQ (reference sequence). Trimming took off 5 bases at V and 7 bases at J, with 12 bases between the two ends. The CDR3 length is 13 residues. Here the CDR3 DNA reads TGTGCCAGCAGCGGCGGGGCGGGGAATGAGCAGTTCTTC. Its protein product is CASSGGAGNEQFF.

The J gene is TRBJ2-2, the V gene TRBV27, with 13 bases lining up with TRBD2. CDR3 size: 16 residues. Trimming cost V 7 bases and J 0 bases; bases outside gene matches: 2. Germline-derived CDR1 and CDR2 are MNHEY and SMNVEV (reference sequence). This CDR3 reads CASKLAGGPNTGELFF. CDR3 nucleotides: TGTGCCAGCAAACTAGCGGGAGGGCCGAACACCGGGGAGCTGTTTTTT.

This clonotype has more than one count but fewer than ten. The rearrangement links TRBV20-1 to TRBJ2-7; 10 bases agree with TRBD2. This CDR3 is 14 amino acids long. Germline CDR1 and CDR2: DFQATT and SNEGSKA (reference sequence). Unmatched junction bases numbered 2, after V lost 1 base and J lost 2 bases. The CDR3 DNA reads as TGCAGTGCTAGAGTAGCGGGGGGTCCCTACGAGCAGTACTTC. It specifies CSARVAGGPYEQYF.

The chain links TRBV12-3 or TRBV12-4 to TRBJ1-4; 7 bases are shared with TRBD1. V was pared by 3 bases and J by 8 bases, with 9 bases of the junction left unmatched. The CDR3 sequence is 15 residues long. The CDR3 protein is CASSFWAGGREKLFF. For the CDR3, the DNA is TGTGCCAGCAGTTTCTGGGCAGGGGGTAGAGAAAAACTGTTTTTT.